This T cell receptor beta chain was retrieved from a study of blood T cell repertoires in COVID-19. Study-level information: T cells, B-cell-depleted T cells, or PBMCs supplied cDNA or gDNA.

Original analysis: Reference gene primer amplification gave nucleated cell count estimates. Sequenced by immunoSEQ multiplex PCR; TCRdb stores in-frame clones only, minus some. That table gives V, J and clone size, and the DNA gave D and trimming. The sample shows 75,000 to 90,000 clones, about 82% of them seen only once. This CDR3 contains 15 residues. Per the germline V gene, CDR1 is MNHEY and CDR2 is SVGAGI. V shed 1 base and J shed 6 bases, with 12 bases lying between them. The specimen sequenced was peripheral blood. The chain employs TRBV6-5 and TRBJ2-2, with D perhaps matching TRBD2 (6 bases). This TCR came from a man between 45 and 60 years old with active COVID-19. CDR3: CASSYFFGGSGELFF. The CDR3 region has the DNA TGTGCCAGCAGTTACTTTTTCGGGGGATCCGGGGAGCTGTTTTTT.